The 8 T cell receptor beta chains presented below share a single source sample, sequenced in a study of CD8 T cells in Susac syndrome. The authors reverse transcribed roughly 0.5 to 1 ug RNA with random hexamers. TCRdb ran MiXCR on the immunoSEQ multiplex PCR reads and lists one entry per CDR3 protein. The sample has 200,000 to 250,000 distinct CDR3 sequences; 95% are singletons. Input material: CD4+ T cells from PBMCs. These receptors were collected from a human donor with multiple sclerosis.

The V call is TRBV24-1, the J call TRBJ2-1; D unclear. V shed 5 bases and J shed 6 bases, with 10 bases lying between them. Per the germline V gene, CDR1 is KGHDR and CDR2 is SFDVKD. The CDR3 consists of 13 residues. The CDR3 here is CATSAPPGNEQFF. The CDR3 DNA is TGTGCCACCAGTGCTCCACCGGGCAATGAGCAGTTCTTC.

V usage is TRBV5-1 and J usage is TRBJ2-1, with TRBD2 matching 9 bases. The CDR3 covers 16 residues. The germline CDR1 and CDR2 sequences are SGHRS and YFSETQ. The J segment lost 0 bases and the V segment lost 2 bases, leaving 3 bases of the junction unmatched. The chain's CDR3 is CASSFLAGSSYNEQFF. The CDR3 region has the DNA TGCGCCAGCAGCTTCCTAGCGGGATCCTCCTACAATGAGCAGTTCTTC.

The chain couples TRBV3-1 to TRBJ1-4; tentatively, D is TRBD1 (6 bases). In germline, CDR1 is LGHDT, CDR2 YNNKEL (reference sequence). The CDR3 runs 14 residues. V dropped 4 bases and J dropped 8 bases, with 14 bases sitting between them. In DNA form, the CDR3 reads TGTGCCAGCAGCCGCCCGGCGGGGGGCGAAAAACTGTTTTTT. This gives the protein CASSRPAGGEKLFF.

The V gene is TRBV20-1, the J gene TRBJ2-5; weak D call: TRBD1 (6 bases). Germline CDR1 DFQATT, CDR2 SNEGSKA (reference sequence). V was trimmed by 6 bases and J by 0 bases, leaving 8 bases between them. CDR3 size: 12 residues. The CDR3 spells CSATGYQETQYF. DNA of the CDR3: TGCAGTGCGACAGGATACCAAGAGACCCAGTACTTC.

The J gene is TRBJ2-3, the V gene TRBV7-2, with 8 bases identical to TRBD1. Unmatched junction bases numbered 2, after V lost 3 bases and J lost 0 bases. The CDR3 is 15 amino acids. Germline CDR1 and CDR2: SGHTA and FQGNSA. CDR3 coding DNA: TGTGCCAGCAGCTTTGCAGGGGGCAGCACAGATACGCAGTATTTT. Amino acids: CASSFAGGSTDTQYF.

This chain links TRBV20-1 with TRBJ1-1; D ambiguous. Per germline, CDR1 DFQATT and CDR2 SNEGSKA (reference sequence). Trimming took 6 bases from V and 10 from J, leaving 15 bases between them. The CDR3 is 11 amino acids. CDR3 sequence reads: CSANDASAAFF. The CDR3 bases are TGCAGTGCCAACGATGCAAGCGCAGCTTTCTTT.

This rearrangement joins TRBV21-1 to TRBJ2-7. TRBV21-1 is given as a pseudogene. CDR3 length: 15 residues. The CDR3 reads CASSPTVEKAYEQYF. The CDR3, as DNA: TGTGCCAGCAGCCCAACAGTAGAGAAAGCCTACGAGCAGTACTTC.

The V gene is TRBV5-1, the J gene TRBJ2-3, with 12 bases matching TRBD1. Trimming removed 3 bases from V and 4 bases from J; junction bases left unmatched: 3. The CDR3 is made up of 15 amino acids. Germline V lookup: CDR1 SGHRS, CDR2 YFSETQ. The CDR3 reads CASSSGQGAPDTQYF. CDR3 nucleotide sequence: TGCGCCAGCAGCTCGGGACAGGGGGCCCCAGATACGCAGTATTTT. Full variable domain (remainder filled in from reference TRBV5-1 and TRBJ2-3): KAGVTQTPRYLIKTRGQQVTLSCSPISGHRSVSWYQQTPGQGLQFLFEYFSETQRNKGNFPGRFSGRQFSNSRSEMNVSTLELGDSALYLCASSSGQGAPDTQYFGPGTRLTVL.